This TCR beta chain was sequenced during a study of cytomegalovirus exposure and HLA in healthy donors. General study points: The presence/absence work took it that sequencing depth was about the same across donors.

V shed 4 bases and J 9 bases; nucleotides not matched to a gene: 20. Germline V CDR1 and CDR2: LNHDA, SQIVND (reference sequence). The CDR3 contains 18 residues. PCR amplification relied on 60 Vbeta primers (plus 13 Jbeta primers). The method was immunoSEQ multiplex PCR; TCRdb's version includes in-frame clones alone and lacks a portion of them. This sample's table reports 45,000 to 60,000 clones. For this clone: The target antigen is unknown.

The origin of this receptor is a male donor in good health and CMV-seronegative. Sequencing input: PBMCs. The genes are TRBV19 and TRBJ2-2, with 7 bases fitting TRBD2. In DNA, the CDR3 is TGTGCCAGTAGTAGATTCCAGCGGGGTCCCACATCAATCAGGGAGCTGTTTTTT. Translated: CASSRFQRGPTSIRELFF. Using reference TRBV19 and TRBJ2-2 for the parts outside the CDR3, the full variable domain is DGGITQSPKYLFRKEGQNVTLSCEQNLNHDAMYWYRQDPGQGLRLIYYSQIVNDFQKGDIAEGYSVSREKKESFPLTVTSAQKNPTAFYLCASSRFQRGPTSIRELFFGEGSRLTVL.